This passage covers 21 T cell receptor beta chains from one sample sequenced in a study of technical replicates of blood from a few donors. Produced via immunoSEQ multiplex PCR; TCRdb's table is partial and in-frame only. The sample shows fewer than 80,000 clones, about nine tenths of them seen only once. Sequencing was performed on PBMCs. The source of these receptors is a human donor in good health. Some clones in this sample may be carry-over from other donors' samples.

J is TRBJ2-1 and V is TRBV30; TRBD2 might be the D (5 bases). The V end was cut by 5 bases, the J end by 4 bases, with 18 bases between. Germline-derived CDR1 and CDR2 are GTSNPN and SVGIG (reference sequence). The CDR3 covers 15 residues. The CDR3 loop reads CAWSYWGATYNEQFF. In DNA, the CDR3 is TGTGCCTGGTCTTACTGGGGAGCTACGTACAATGAGCAGTTCTTC.

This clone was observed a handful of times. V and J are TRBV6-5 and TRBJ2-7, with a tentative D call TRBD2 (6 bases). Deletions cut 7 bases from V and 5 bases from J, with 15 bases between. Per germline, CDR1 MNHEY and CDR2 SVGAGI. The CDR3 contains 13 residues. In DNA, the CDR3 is TGTGCCAGCACAGGCGGGGTCAGGGACGAGCAGTACTTC. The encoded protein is CASTGGVRDEQYF.

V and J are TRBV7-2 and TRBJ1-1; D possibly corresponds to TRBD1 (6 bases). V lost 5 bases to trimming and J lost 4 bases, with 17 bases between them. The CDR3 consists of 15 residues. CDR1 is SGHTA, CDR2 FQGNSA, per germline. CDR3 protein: CASSPDWGGGTEAFF. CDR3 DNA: TGTGCCAGCAGCCCCGACTGGGGAGGGGGCACTGAAGCTTTCTTT.

CDR3 in DNA: TGTGCCAGCGCGGGATCACCCGGTCCAATTTACGAGCAGTACTTC. Amino acids: CASAGSPGPIYEQYF. The chain uses TRBV9 and TRBJ2-7; tentative D call: TRBD2 (6 bases). The CDR3 is made up of 15 amino acids. Germline values: CDR1 SGDLS, CDR2 YYNGEE. Trimming took off 7 bases at V and 4 bases at J, with 21 bases between the two ends.

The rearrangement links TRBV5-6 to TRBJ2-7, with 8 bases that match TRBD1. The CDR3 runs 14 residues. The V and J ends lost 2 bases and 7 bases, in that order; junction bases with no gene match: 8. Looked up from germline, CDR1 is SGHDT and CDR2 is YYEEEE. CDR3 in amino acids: CASSLRQGSMEQYF. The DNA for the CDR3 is TGTGCCAGCAGCTTACGACAGGGGTCGATGGAGCAGTACTTC.

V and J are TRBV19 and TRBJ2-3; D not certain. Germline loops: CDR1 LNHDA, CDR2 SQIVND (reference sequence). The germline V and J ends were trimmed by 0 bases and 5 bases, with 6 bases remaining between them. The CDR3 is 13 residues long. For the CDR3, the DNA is TGTGCCAGTAGTATAGATCGCGGAGATACGCAGTATTTT. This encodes CASSIDRGDTQYF.

CDR3 DNA sequence: TGTGCCAGCAGCGCGGGAGGGGGCAGTGAGCAGTTCTTC. It codes for CASSAGGGSEQFF. This chain links TRBV7-7 with TRBJ2-1; 9 bases map to TRBD2. The CDR3 contains 13 residues. V shed 5 bases and J 9 bases; nucleotides not matched to a gene: 5. CDR1 SSHAT and CDR2 FNYEAQ come from the germline V gene (reference sequence).

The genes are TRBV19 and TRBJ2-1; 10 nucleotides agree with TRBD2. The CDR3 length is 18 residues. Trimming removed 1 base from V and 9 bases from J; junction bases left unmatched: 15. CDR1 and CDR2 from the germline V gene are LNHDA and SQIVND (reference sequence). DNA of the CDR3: TGTGCCAGTAGTATAGTGGGTCCGCGGAGCGGGAGGGCCGCTGAGCAGTTCTTC. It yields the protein CASSIVGPRSGRAAEQFF.

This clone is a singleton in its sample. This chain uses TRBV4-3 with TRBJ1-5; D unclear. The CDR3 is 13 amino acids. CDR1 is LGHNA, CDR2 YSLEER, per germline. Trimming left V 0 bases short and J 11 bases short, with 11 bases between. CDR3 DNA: TGCGCCAGCAGCCAAGACCGCGTCGGGGCCCAGCATTTT. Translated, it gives CASSQDRVGAQHF.

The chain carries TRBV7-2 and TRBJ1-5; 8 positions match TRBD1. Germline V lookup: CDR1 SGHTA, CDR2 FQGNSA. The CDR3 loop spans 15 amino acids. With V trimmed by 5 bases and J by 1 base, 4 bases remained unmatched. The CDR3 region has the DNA TGTGCCAGCAGCCCCAGGACAGGGAGCAATCAGCCCCAGCATTTT. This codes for CASSPRTGSNQPQHF.

CDR3 loop: CASSVTSGSSYEQYF. CDR3 DNA sequence: TGTGCCAGTAGTGTTACTAGCGGGAGCTCCTACGAGCAGTACTTC. The rearrangement joins TRBV19 to TRBJ2-7; 11 nucleotides line up with TRBD2. CDR3 length: 15 amino acids. The V gene end was trimmed by 5 bases and the J gene end by 0 bases; junction bases not matched to a gene: 3. Germline lookup yields CDR1 LNHDA and CDR2 SQIVND (reference sequence).

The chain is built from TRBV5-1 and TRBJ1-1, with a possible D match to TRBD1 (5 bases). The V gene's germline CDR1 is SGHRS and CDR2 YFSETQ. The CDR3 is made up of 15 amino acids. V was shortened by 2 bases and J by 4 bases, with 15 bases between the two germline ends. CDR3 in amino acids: CASSFNAGGGTEAFF. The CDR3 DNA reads TGCGCCAGCAGCTTTAATGCGGGGGGGGGCACTGAAGCTTTCTTT.

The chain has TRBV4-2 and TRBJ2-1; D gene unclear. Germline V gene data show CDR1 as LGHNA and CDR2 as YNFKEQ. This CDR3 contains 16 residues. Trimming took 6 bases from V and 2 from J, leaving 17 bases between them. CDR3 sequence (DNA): TGTGCCAGCAGGGCCTATAGTGGCGCGGCCTACAATGAGCAGTTCTTC. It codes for CASRAYSGAAYNEQFF.

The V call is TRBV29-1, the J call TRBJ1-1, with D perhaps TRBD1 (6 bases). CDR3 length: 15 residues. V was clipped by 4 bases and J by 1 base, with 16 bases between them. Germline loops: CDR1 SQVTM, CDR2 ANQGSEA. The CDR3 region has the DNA TGCAGCGTTGTCGGAGCCAGGGGTACGAACACTGAAGCTTTCTTT. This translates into CSVVGARGTNTEAFF.

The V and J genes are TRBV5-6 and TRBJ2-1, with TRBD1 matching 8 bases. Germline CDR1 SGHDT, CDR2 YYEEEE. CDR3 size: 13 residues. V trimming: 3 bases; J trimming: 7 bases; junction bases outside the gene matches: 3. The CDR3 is CASSWGQDNEQFF. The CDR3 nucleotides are TGTGCCAGCAGCTGGGGACAGGATAATGAGCAGTTCTTC.

CDR3 sequence: CASSLVMAGYQPQQETQYF. CDR3 sequence (DNA): TGCGCCAGCAGCTTGGTTATGGCGGGATATCAACCCCAACAAGAGACCCAGTACTTC. The chain has TRBV5-1 and TRBJ2-5; a possible D gene is TRBD2 (6 bases). Trimming removed 0 bases at V and 2 bases at J, with 23 bases between. Germline V gene lookup returns CDR1 SGHRS and CDR2 YFSETQ. The CDR3 has 19 amino acids.

The CDR3 sequence is CGSAEGAVTGELFF. The CDR3 DNA sequence: TGTGGCTCTGCTGAGGGGGCGGTTACCGGGGAGCTGTTTTTT. The chain uses TRBV7-3 and TRBJ2-2; 7 nucleotides line up with TRBD1. CDR1 is SGHTA, CDR2 FQGTGA, per germline. The CDR3 is 14 residues long.

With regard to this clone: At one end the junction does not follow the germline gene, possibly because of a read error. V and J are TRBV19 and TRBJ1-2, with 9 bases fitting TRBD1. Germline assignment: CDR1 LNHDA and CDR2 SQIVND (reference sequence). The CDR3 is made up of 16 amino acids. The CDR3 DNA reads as TGTGCCAGTAGTAGATACGACAGGGGGAGCAACTATGGTTACACCTTC. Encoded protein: CASSRYDRGSNYGYTF.

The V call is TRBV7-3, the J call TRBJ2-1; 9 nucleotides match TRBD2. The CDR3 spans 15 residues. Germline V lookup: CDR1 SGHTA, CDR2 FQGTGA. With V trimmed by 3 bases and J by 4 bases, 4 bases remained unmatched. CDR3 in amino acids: CASSFRGRGYNEQFF. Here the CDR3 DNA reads TGTGCCAGCAGCTTTCGCGGGAGGGGGTACAATGAGCAGTTCTTC.

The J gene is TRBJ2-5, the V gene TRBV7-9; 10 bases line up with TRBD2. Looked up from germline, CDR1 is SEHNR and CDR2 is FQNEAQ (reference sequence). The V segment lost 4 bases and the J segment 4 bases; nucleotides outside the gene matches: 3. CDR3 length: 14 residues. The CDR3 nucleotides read TGTGCCAGCAGCTCACGACTAGCGGGAGAGACCCAGTACTTC. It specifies CASSSRLAGETQYF.

In DNA, the CDR3 is TGTGCCAGCAGCTTACCCCGACAGGGAGGAGAGACCCAGTACTTC. Translated, it gives CASSLPRQGGETQYF. The chain couples TRBV7-2 to TRBJ2-5; tentative D call: TRBD1 (7 bases). V was shortened by 2 bases and J by 4 bases, with 14 bases between the two germline ends. The CDR3 covers 15 residues. Germline V gene data show CDR1 as SGHTA and CDR2 as FQGNSA.